This T cell receptor (beta chain) derives from a study of Ad26.COV2.S vaccination and SARS-CoV-2 variants listed by TCRdb under 2021. A note on the overall study: Vaccine-arm donors came from COV1001, a multicentre, randomized, double-blind, placebo-controlled phase I-IIa trial of Ad26.COV2.S in healthy adults. Trial participants were randomized into five groups of five, in which low-dose or high-dose Ad26.COV2.S was given once or twice, or placebo was given on both occasions. Sequencing of the TCRbeta repertoire served to evaluate the specificity and breadth of SARS-CoV-2-reactive T cell receptors following Ad26.COV2.S vaccination. Blinding of investigators to trial group allocation was maintained during experiments and outcome assessment. The TCR-sequenced set comprised around 30 samples: some 20 Ad26.COV2.S vaccine recipients, 5 placebo recipients and 8 SARS-CoV-2 convalescent individuals. Dosing of Ad26.COV2.S was intramuscular, at either 5x10^10 or 1x10^11 viral particles, delivered as one shot or as two shots spaced 56 days apart. Broad study findings and their caveats: Spike-specific TCR breadth was higher in Ad26.COV2.S recipients than in placebo recipients (P = 0.0014). Comparing responses between vaccine doses or regimens was not something the study was powered to do. The authors noted that total T cell responses may have been underestimated by the TCR breadth and depth analyses. Substantial breadth of spike-specific CD8+ and CD4+ T cell responses was reported after vaccination. Vaccine and placebo recipients had similar non-spike TCR breadth, a finding consistent with the vaccine containing only spike.

This clone was counted a single time. Its target antigen remains unknown. The sample holds no much larger clone one base away, and base qualities are not on file. The label giving this sample's treatment or condition can be read as: 19 received Ad26.COV2.S at low or high dose, single or two shots; 5 received placebo; per-sample allocation not given. For vaccine and placebo recipients, the sequenced repertoires came from samples collected on day 63 after the first injection. Cohort 1b enrolled 20 to 30 adults aged 18-55 years at a single site in Boston, USA, between 29 July and 7 August 2020. Ad26.COV2.S was a replication-incompetent adenovirus type 26 vector expressing a prefusion-stabilized SARS-CoV-2 spike protein from the original Wuhan strain. The CDR3 contains 14 residues, cysteine and phenylalanine counted. Kept here is only the CDR3 DNA, which spans 42 bases and is read in frame from base 1. The junction carries 9 bases between V and J, which are trimmed by 2 bases and 2 bases respectively. Via the germline V gene, CDR1 is SGHTA and CDR2 FQGNSA.

TCRbeta CDR3 regions were sequenced with the immunoSEQ Assay. After extraction, genomic DNA underwent amplification by bias-controlled multiplex PCR, followed by high-throughput sequencing. The original methods were these. Collapsing and filtering of sequences were performed to quantify the absolute abundance of each unique TCRbeta CDR3 region. T cell fraction was estimated by normalization of TCRbeta template counts to usable DNA, with usable DNA being measured through amplification of reference genes present in all nucleated cells. Repertoire TCRs were annotated as SARS-CoV-2-specific by exact matching of V gene, CDR3 amino acid sequence and J gene to a known reactive TCR set. The reference SARS-CoV-2 TCR set was derived from MIRA and filtered for enrichment in COVID-19-positive ImmuneCODE repertoires, a step that removed public or cross-reactive TCRs. Drawing on the MIRA antigens, annotated TCRs were analysed further at the level of specific ORF or position within ORF. Breadth was defined as the number of annotated unique rearrangements divided by the total number of unique productive rearrangements, and depth was defined as the summed frequency of the annotated unique rearrangements. Two-sided Wilcoxon rank-sum tests were used to compare TCR breadth between groups. This is the immuneACCESS table as TCRdb keeps it, with only in-frame sequences that have V and J called. A part of the clones is gone; compared with another copy, unresolved V genes explain less than half, and the rest is unexplained. V, J and clone size are those of that table, while D and trimming were read from the DNA. The sample data list a few hundred thousand clones, and 92% of these were observed just once. The ten most abundant clones make up more than 1.5% of the sample.

The input for sequencing was peripheral blood, taken in a trial of Ad26.COV2.S vaccine versus placebo. The rearranged chain carries TRBV7-2 and TRBJ1-1; TRBD1 could be the D gene, as 5 bases match. The sequence was obtained from a person between 18 and 59 years old who received the Ad26.COV2.S COVID-19 vaccine or a placebo. The CDR3 in this case is CASSLQGINTEAFF. In nucleotide form, the sequence is TGTGCCAGCAGCTTACAGGGAATTAACACTGAAGCTTTCTTT.